This T cell receptor beta chain was captured by sequencing in a study of OX40 agonist ivuxolimab in advanced cancers. Study as a whole: Partial responses occurred in Three dose-escalation patients, one with hepatocellular carcinoma and two with cutaneous melanoma. Study observations and caveats: Dosing at 0.1 to 3.0 mg/kg was accompanied by clonal expansion of CD4+ and CD8+ blood T cells by week 6. Antigen specificity remained undetermined for the expanded peripheral T cells.

Repertoires were generated with immunoSEQ multiplex PCR, while TCRdb's copy carries only in-frame clones and drops some. The sample records tens of thousands of clones, 85% to 90% being singletons. The timepoints at which blood was sampled were baseline, cycle 4 day 1, and cycle 7 day 1. With 0 bases removed from V and 7 bases from J, the gap between germline ends came to 14 bases. The CDR3 runs to 15 residues. CDR1 SGHDT and CDR2 YYEEEE come from the germline V gene. To note about this clone: No antigen is known for it.

This clonotype was obtained from an adult with an advanced solid tumor such as melanoma, head and neck, liver or kidney cancer. Sequences were derived from CD4+ or CD8+ T cells sorted from blood, sampled in a trial of the OX40 agonist ivuxolimab. V and J are TRBV5-6 and TRBJ1-5; the D is unclear. The CDR3 spells CASSLAQALSQPQHF. CDR3 sequence (DNA): TGTGCCAGCAGCTTGGCCCAGGCCCTGTCGCAGCCCCAGCATTTT.